These T cell receptor beta chains were read from a single sample in a study of blood T cell repertoires in COVID-19. Libraries were prepared by immunoSEQ multiplex PCR; TCRdb keeps only in-frame clonotypes and omits some of them. The sample lists about 200,000 clones; around 89% were seen once. Material: peripheral blood. Receptors originate from a human donor in a cohort sampled during active COVID-19. Both conserved end residues are trimmed from each CDR3.

cdr3_length: 12; j_call: TRBJ1-1; v_call: TRBV28; cdr3_aa: ASSSGTGYTEAF
cdr3_length: 12; j_call: TRBJ2-7; v_call: TRBV18; cdr3_aa: ASSLDRFVYEQY
cdr3_length: 12; j_call: TRBJ1-4; v_call: TRBV2; cdr3_aa: ASTSLIGNEKLF
cdr3_length: 15; j_call: TRBJ2-3; v_call: TRBV11-3; cdr3_aa: ASSLSSGDLRTDTQY
cdr3_length: 16; j_call: TRBJ2-3; v_call: TRBV6-1; cdr3_aa: ASSELSGRGRGSDTQY
cdr3_length: 12; j_call: TRBJ1-2; v_call: TRBV5-6; cdr3_aa: ANQLPRRARGYT
cdr3_length: 13; j_call: TRBJ1-5; v_call: TRBV6-5; cdr3_aa: ASSYLGQGQQPQH
cdr3_length: 12; j_call: TRBJ2-5; v_call: TRBV10-1; cdr3_aa: ASSSTSRQETQY
cdr3_length: 13; j_call: TRBJ2-5; v_call: TRBV5-3; cdr3_aa: ARSFPTGSSETQY
cdr3_length: 13; j_call: TRBJ2-3; v_call: TRBV5-1; cdr3_aa: ASSKTGIRADTQY
cdr3_length: 14; j_call: TRBJ1-1; v_call: TRBV4-2; cdr3_aa: ASSQDVYRADTEAF
cdr3_length: 12; j_call: TRBJ1-5; v_call: TRBV6-5; cdr3_aa: ASSQTGTDQPQH
cdr3_length: 18; j_call: TRBJ2-6; v_call: TRBV4-1; cdr3_aa: ASSPTRTSGRAGGANVLT
cdr3_length: 15; j_call: TRBJ2-3; v_call: TRBV7-2; cdr3_aa: ASSLWDRSRFTDTQY
cdr3_length: 13; j_call: TRBJ1-1; v_call: TRBV6-1; cdr3_aa: ASSEAQGGGTEAF
cdr3_length: 9; j_call: TRBJ2-3; v_call: TRBV27; cdr3_aa: ASRLGNTQY
cdr3_length: 12; j_call: TRBJ2-7; v_call: TRBV5-4; cdr3_aa: ASRVDRAASEQY